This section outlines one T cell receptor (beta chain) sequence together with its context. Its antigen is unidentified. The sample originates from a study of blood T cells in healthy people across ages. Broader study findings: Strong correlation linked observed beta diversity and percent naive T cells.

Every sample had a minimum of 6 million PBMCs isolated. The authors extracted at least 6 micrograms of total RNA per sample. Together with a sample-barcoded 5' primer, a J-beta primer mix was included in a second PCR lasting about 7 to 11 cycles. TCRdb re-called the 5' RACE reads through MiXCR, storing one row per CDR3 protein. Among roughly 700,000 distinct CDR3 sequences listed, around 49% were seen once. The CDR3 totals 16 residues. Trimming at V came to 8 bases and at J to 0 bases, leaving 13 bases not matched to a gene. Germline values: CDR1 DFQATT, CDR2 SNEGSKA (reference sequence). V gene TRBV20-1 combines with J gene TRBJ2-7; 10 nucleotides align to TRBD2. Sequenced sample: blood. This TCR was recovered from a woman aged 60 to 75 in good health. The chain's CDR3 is CSPKKRASGSSYEQYF. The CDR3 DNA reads TGCAGTCCAAAGAAGCGTGCTAGCGGGAGCTCCTACGAGCAGTACTTC.